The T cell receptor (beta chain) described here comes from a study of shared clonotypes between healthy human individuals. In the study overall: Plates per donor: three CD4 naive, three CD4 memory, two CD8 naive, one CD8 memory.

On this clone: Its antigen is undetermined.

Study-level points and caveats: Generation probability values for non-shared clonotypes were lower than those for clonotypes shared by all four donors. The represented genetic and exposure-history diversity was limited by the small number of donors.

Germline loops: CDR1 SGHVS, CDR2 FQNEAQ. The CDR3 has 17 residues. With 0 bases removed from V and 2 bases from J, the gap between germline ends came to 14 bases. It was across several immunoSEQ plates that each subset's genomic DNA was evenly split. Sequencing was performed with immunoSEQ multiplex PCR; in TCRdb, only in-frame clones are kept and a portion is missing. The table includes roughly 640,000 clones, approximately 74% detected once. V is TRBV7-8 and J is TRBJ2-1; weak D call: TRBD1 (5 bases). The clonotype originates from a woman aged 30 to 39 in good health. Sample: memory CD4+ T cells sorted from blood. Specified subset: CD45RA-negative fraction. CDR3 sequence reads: CASSLAVVLGAYNEQFF. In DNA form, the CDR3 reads TGTGCCAGCAGCTTAGCTGTGGTGTTAGGGGCCTACAATGAGCAGTTCTTC.